This T cell receptor beta chain was sequenced in a study of T cells in Graves' hyperthyroidism and ophthalmopathy. Study background: Specimen type is peripheral blood, collected at initial diagnosis prior to any treatment.

Notes on the study in general: Patients with ophthalmopathy were separated from those with stable hyperthyroidism by a 13 V-J model.

Trimming shortened V by 4 bases and J by 8 bases, and 9 bases separated the two germline ends. Germline-derived CDR1 and CDR2 are LGHDT and YNNKEL (reference sequence). There are 12 residues in the CDR3. Amplified TCR beta CDR3 regions derived from RNA transcripts. TCR CDR3 regions were first amplified by RT-PCR with HTBI primers. TCRdb reprocessed the multiplex PCR reads with MiXCR, giving one entry per CDR3 protein. Of some 400,000 distinct CDR3 sequences listed, approximately 15% are singletons. This clonotype was picked up many times. Its specificity is not known. This chain uses TRBV3-1 with TRBJ2-1, with D hard to call. Material for sequencing was blood. The sequence was collected from an older woman with Graves' hyperthyroidism. The CDR3 DNA sequence: TGTGCCAGCAGCCGACACCCAGATGAGCAGTTCTTC. Translation: CASSRHPDEQFF.